Listed below are T cell receptor beta chains from one sample, sequenced in a study of Tregs in tolerant kidney transplant recipients. Method: immunoSEQ multiplex PCR; TCRdb's copy keeps in-frame clones and lacks some. The sample includes tens of thousands of clones, 80% to 95% seen only once; the top ten take roughly 1.5%. Specimen: CD4+ T cells from blood (PBMCs), collected 12 months after the transplant. These receptors came from a human patient who received a combined kidney and bone marrow transplant. The graft donor may account for some of the T cells. Each CDR3 is given with its conserved first and last residue. The D gene is left open where the match is weak. Clone size is not always given. Where it is, it says once, few, many or a class for expanded clones.

j_gene,v_gene,abundance,d_gene,CDR3aa,CDR3nt
TRBJ2-7,TRBV5-5,few,TRBD2,CASSLPGGSMEQYF,TGTGCCAGCAGCTTGCCGGGAGGGTCTATGGAGCAGTACTTC
TRBJ2-5,TRBV4-3,once,TRBD2,CASSRGSGSGETQYF,TGCGCCAGCAGCCGAGGTAGCGGGAGTGGGGAGACCCAGTACTTC
TRBJ2-5,TRBV7-2,-,-,CASSMTSWEQYF,TGTGCCAGCAGCATGACTAGTTGGGAGCAGTACTTC
TRBJ1-4,TRBV9,-,-,CASSLSPGANEKLFF,TGTGCCAGCAGCCTCTCTCCGGGGGCTAATGAAAAACTGTTTTTT
TRBJ1-4,TRBV10-3,-,-,CAISEERTTNEKLFF,TGTGCCATCAGTGAGGAGAGGACAACTAATGAAAAACTGTTTTTT
TRBJ2-1,TRBV7-3,-,TRBD2,CASSPGGRGYNEQFF,TGTGCCAGCAGTCCGGGGGGGAGAGGTTACAATGAGCAGTTCTTC
TRBJ1-4,TRBV7-2,few,-,CASSWSLGADEKLFF,TGTGCCAGCAGCTGGAGCCTCGGTGCGGATGAAAAACTGTTTTTT
TRBJ2-3,TRBV7-2,-,-,CASSLGHPGDTQYF,TGTGCCAGCAGCCTGGGTCACCCGGGAGATACGCAGTATTTT
TRBJ2-7,TRBV4-3,-,-,CASSLGLPPYEQYF,TGCGCCAGCAGCCTCGGACTACCACCGTACGAGCAGTACTTC
TRBJ1-3,TRBV29-1,-,-,CSVGRASGNTIYF,TGCAGCGTTGGCAGGGCATCTGGAAACACCATATATTTT
TRBJ2-7,TRBV15,few,TRBD1,CATGHRGAYEQYF,TGTGCCACCGGGCACAGGGGCGCCTACGAGCAGTACTTC
TRBJ2-2,TRBV11-3,-,-,CASSPEGVNTGELFF,TGTGCCAGCAGCCCCGAGGGGGTGAACACCGGGGAGCTGTTTTTT
TRBJ1-1,TRBV7-9,-,-,CASSSRLGGGRPDTEAFF,TGTGCCAGCAGCTCCCGCCTAGGGGGGGGCCGCCCGGACACTGAAGCTTTCTTT
TRBJ1-5,TRBV4-1,-,-,CASSQTYSESQHF,TGCGCCAGCAGCCAAACATACTCGGAGTCCCAGCATTTT
TRBJ2-2,TRBV5-4,-,TRBD2,CASSTGLAANTGELFF,TGTGCCAGCAGCACAGGACTAGCGGCGAACACCGGGGAGCTGTTTTTT
TRBJ1-4,TRBV5-1,-,TRBD1,CASSLAGTGEEKLFF,TGCGCCAGCAGCTTAGCCGGGACAGGGGAGGAAAAACTGTTTTTT
TRBJ2-2,TRBV7-3,-,TRBD1,CASSPTGTGDTGELFF,TGTGCCAGCAGTCCTACCGGGACAGGGGACACCGGGGAGCTGTTTTTT
TRBJ2-3,TRBV9,-,TRBD2,CASGLAGDSDTQYF,TGTGCCAGCGGACTAGCGGGAGATTCAGATACGCAGTATTTT
TRBJ2-1,TRBV9,-,TRBD2,CASSVEGLGLAGLSYNEQFF,TGTGCCAGCAGCGTAGAGGGATTGGGACTAGCGGGACTATCCTACAATGAGCAGTTCTTC
TRBJ2-1,TRBV7-2,-,TRBD2,CASKKRAGEGYNEQFF,TGTGCCAGCAAAAAACGGGCGGGAGAGGGTTACAATGAGCAGTTCTTC
TRBJ2-2,TRBV9,-,-,CASTMTVSQSTGELFF,TGTGCCAGCACCATGACGGTGTCACAGTCTACCGGGGAGCTGTTTTTT
TRBJ2-7,TRBV6-1,-,TRBD2,CASSLTSGGETQYF,TGTGCCAGCAGCCTAACTAGCGGGGGGGAAACCCAGTACTTC
TRBJ1-2,TRBV29-1,-,TRBD1,CSVAKGQRNYGYTF,TGCAGCGTTGCAAAGGGACAGCGAAACTATGGCTACACCTTC
TRBJ2-5,TRBV9,-,-,CASSGGTEETQYF,TGTGCCAGCAGTGGCGGGACAGAAGAGACCCAGTACTTC
TRBJ2-1,TRBV28,once,-,CASSLVRSTYNEQFF,TGTGCCAGCAGTTTAGTCAGGTCGACCTACAATGAGCAGTTCTTC
TRBJ1-6,TRBV18,once,-,CASSAQRGQFNSPLHF,TGTGCCAGCTCAGCTCAAAGGGGCCAGTTTAATTCACCCCTCCACTTT
TRBJ1-1,TRBV11-3,once,-,CASRNTGNAEAFF,TGTGCCAGCAGGAATACAGGGAACGCTGAAGCTTTCTTT
TRBJ2-1,TRBV11-3,-,TRBD1,CASSSPGQGYNEQFF,TGTGCCAGCAGCTCTCCGGGACAGGGGTACAATGAGCAGTTCTTC
TRBJ2-1,TRBV2,-,-,CASNLAYSSYNEQFF,TGTGCCAGCAATCTAGCCTATAGCTCCTACAATGAGCAGTTCTTC
TRBJ2-2,TRBV29-1,-,-,CALRFRGKNTGELFF,TGCGCCCTCCGATTTCGGGGAAAGAACACCGGGGAGCTGTTTTTT
TRBJ1-1,TRBV9,-,-,CASSLGGDSTEAFF,TGTGCCAGCAGCTTGGGGGGGGATAGCACTGAAGCTTTCTTT